These 30 T cell receptor beta chains originate from one sample sequenced in a study of blood T cell repertoires in COVID-19. Measured with immunoSEQ multiplex PCR; TCRdb has only the in-frame clones, and not every one. This sample yields fewer than 250,000 clones, of which about 89% are seen a single time; under 7% belongs to the top ten. The sequenced sample was peripheral blood. All receptors derive from a man in his fifties or sixties who had recovered from COVID-19.

J is TRBJ2-3 and V is TRBV5-8; 7 positions agree with TRBD1. Unmatched junction bases numbered 8, after V lost 7 bases and J lost 3 bases. The CDR3 totals 14 residues. The germline gives CDR1 SGHTS, CDR2 YDEGEE. The CDR3: CASGGQRGTDTQYF. CDR3 DNA sequence: TGTGCCAGCGGGGGACAGCGAGGAACAGATACGCAGTATTTT.

This chain joins TRBV11-2 and TRBJ2-3, with 10 bases identical to TRBD2. Germline-derived CDR1 and CDR2 are SGHAT and FQNNGV. J lost 4 bases, V lost 1 base, and 5 bases had no gene match. The length of the CDR3 is 16 residues. The CDR3 region has the DNA TGTGCCAGCAGCTTAGGTTTCCTAGCGGGAGCAGATACGCAGTATTTT. This codes for CASSLGFLAGADTQYF. The entire variable domain, with the rest obtained from reference TRBV11-2 and TRBJ2-3, is as follows: EAGVAQSPRYKIIEKRQSVAFWCNPISGHATLYWYQQILGQGPKLLIQFQNNGVVDDSQLPKDRFSAERLKGVDSTLKIQPAKLEDSAVYLCASSLGFLAGADTQYFGPGTRLTVL.

The chain employs TRBV7-9 and TRBJ2-3; perhaps TRBD2 as D (5 bases). Trimming cost V 5 bases and J 4 bases, with 10 bases left between them. CDR3 size: 13 residues. Germline V gene lookup returns CDR1 SEHNR and CDR2 FQNEAQ (reference sequence). This CDR3 reads CASSPLASDTQYF. The CDR3 DNA reads as TGTGCCAGCAGCCCTTTAGCGTCAGATACGCAGTATTTT.

The chain recombines TRBV18 with TRBJ2-1; a weak D match, TRBD1 (5 bases). Deletions cut 0 bases from V and 15 bases from J, with 24 bases between. Germline V CDR1 and CDR2: KGHSH, LQKENI. This CDR3 has 16 residues. In DNA, the CDR3 is TGTGCCAGCTCACCACCGGTCCAGGGTGATAGGTATTGGCGGTTCTTC. Its protein is CASSPPVQGDRYWRFF.

The chain uses TRBV12-3 or TRBV12-4 and TRBJ1-1; possible D gene TRBD1, 5 bases. The germline V and J ends were trimmed by 5 bases and 0 bases, with 7 bases remaining between them. The CDR3 has 13 residues. Here the CDR3 DNA reads TGTGCCAGCAGTCGACAGATGAACACTGAAGCTTTCTTT. It translates to CASSRQMNTEAFF.

The chain joins TRBV6-5 to TRBJ2-2; D may be TRBD2 (6 bases). This CDR3 region has 13 residues. Germline loops: CDR1 MNHEY, CDR2 SVGAGI. CDR3 nucleotide sequence: TGTGCAGGAGGGAGAATAGACACCGGGGAGCTGTTTTTT. Protein product: CAGGRIDTGELFF.

This clone was seen once. The genes are TRBV5-4 and TRBJ2-7; unclear D gene. Deletions cut 1 base from V and 0 bases from J, with 17 bases between. This CDR3 is built from 17 residues. Germline assignment: CDR1 SGHNT and CDR2 YYREEE (reference sequence). This CDR3 is CASSLWQAGNGSYEQYF. The CDR3 region has the DNA TGTGCCAGCAGCTTGTGGCAGGCCGGTAATGGCTCCTACGAGCAGTACTTC.

This rearrangement joins TRBV4-3 to TRBJ1-6, with D tentatively TRBD1 (6 bases). This CDR3 is 15 amino acids long. CDR1 and CDR2 from the germline V gene are LGHNA and YSLEER. V shed 0 bases and J shed 11 bases, with 14 bases lying between them. CDR3 DNA sequence: TGCGCCAGCAGCCAAGAGGGGGCAGGGCCCGCACCCCTCCACTTT. This gives the protein CASSQEGAGPAPLHF.

The J gene is TRBJ1-3, the V gene TRBV28; D not certain. CDR1 is MDHEN, CDR2 SYDVKM, per germline. With 6 bases removed from V and 7 bases from J, the gap between germline ends came to 7 bases. The CDR3 spans 11 residues. Written as DNA, the CDR3 is TGTGCCAGCAGCCTCCTGAACACCATATATTTT. The encoded protein is CASSLLNTIYF.

The genes are TRBV19 and TRBJ2-7; tentative D call: TRBD2 (6 bases). CDR3 length: 15 residues. V lost 3 bases and J 0 bases, leaving 12 bases between the germline ends. Germline CDR1 is LNHDA and CDR2 is SQIVND (reference sequence). CDR3 protein: CASSMKPGVSYEQYF. The CDR3 DNA is TGTGCCAGTAGTATGAAGCCGGGAGTCTCCTACGAGCAGTACTTC.

This clone has just a few counts. V usage is TRBV4-2 and J usage is TRBJ1-2, with D possibly being TRBD1 (5 bases). CDR3 length equals 15 residues. The V and J ends lost 0 bases and 2 bases respectively, with 10 bases between them. Germline CDR1 and CDR2: LGHNA and YNFKEQ. CDR3 DNA sequence: TGTGCCAGCAGCCAAGATCCGGGGGAGAACTATGGCTACACCTTC. It is translated as CASSQDPGENYGYTF.

This chain uses TRBV19 with TRBJ2-3; 8 positions match TRBD1. After removal of 5 bases from V and 1 base from J, the junction contained 5 bases not matched to a gene. The CDR3 covers 15 residues. Germline values: CDR1 LNHDA, CDR2 SQIVND (reference sequence). The CDR3 nucleotides read TGTGCCAGTAGTTCCGACAGGGGTGGCACAGATACGCAGTATTTT. Its protein product is CASSSDRGGTDTQYF.

This chain joins TRBV2 and TRBJ1-6; D may be TRBD1 (6 bases). CDR1 and CDR2 from the germline V gene are SNHLY and FYNNEI. Trimming removed 6 bases from V and 7 bases from J, with 22 bases in between. The CDR3 is 17 residues long. CDR3 loop: CASSDRARRGDNSPLHF. The DNA for the CDR3 is TGTGCCAGCAGCGACCGGGCCCGCAGGGGTGACAATTCACCCCTCCACTTT.

The V and J genes are TRBV18 and TRBJ1-2; D not resolved. CDR1 KGHSH and CDR2 LQKENI come from the germline V gene. With 4 bases removed from V and 2 bases from J, the gap between germline ends came to 8 bases. The CDR3 spans 13 residues. CDR3 region: CASSLNTNYGYTF. Here the CDR3 DNA reads TGTGCCAGCTCACTCAACACCAACTATGGCTACACCTTC.

The sample holds a few counts of this clone. The same CDR3 arises from other DNA sequences in this sample as well. The chain is built from TRBV19 and TRBJ1-5; D is possibly TRBD1 (5 bases). The CDR3 length is 15 residues. Germline lookup yields CDR1 LNHDA and CDR2 SQIVND (reference sequence). The V end lost 1 base, the J end lost 1 base, and 8 bases lay between the germline ends. CDR3 loop: CASSIGGGSNQPQHF. The CDR3 DNA sequence: TGTGCCAGTAGTATAGGGGGGGGAAGCAATCAGCCCCAGCATTTT.

V usage is TRBV6-5 and J usage is TRBJ2-3; 7 bases align to TRBD1. This CDR3 comprises 15 residues. Germline V gene lookup returns CDR1 MNHEY and CDR2 SVGAGI. J gave up 0 bases and V 6 bases, and 6 bases lay outside the gene matches. CDR3 nucleotide sequence: TGTGCCAGCAGCGACCGACAGGGTAGCACAGATACGCAGTATTTT. This encodes CASSDRQGSTDTQYF.

The CDR3 loop reads CASSTLEGDTQYF. The CDR3 bases are TGTGCCAGCAGTACCCTGGAGGGAGATACGCAGTATTTT. This sequence joins TRBV11-2 and TRBJ2-3; D is perhaps TRBD2 (6 bases). V lost 6 bases and J 5 bases, leaving 12 bases between the germline ends. Looked up from germline, CDR1 is SGHAT and CDR2 is FQNNGV. CDR3 length: 13 amino acids. The whole variable domain, filled in from reference TRBV11-2 and TRBJ2-3, reads EAGVAQSPRYKIIEKRQSVAFWCNPISGHATLYWYQQILGQGPKLLIQFQNNGVVDDSQLPKDRFSAERLKGVDSTLKIQPAKLEDSAVYLCASSTLEGDTQYFGPGTRLTVL.

V gene TRBV24-1 combines with J gene TRBJ2-1, with TRBD1 identical over 8 bases. With V trimmed by 6 bases and J by 0 bases, 3 bases remained unmatched. The germline gives CDR1 KGHDR, CDR2 SFDVKD. The CDR3 length is 15 residues. CDR3 loop: CATSLGQGSYNEQFF. CDR3 coding DNA: TGTGCCACCAGTCTTGGACAGGGCTCCTACAATGAGCAGTTCTTC.

This clone was seen many times. J is TRBJ1-3 and V is TRBV5-6; D call uncertain. Trimming took off 3 bases at V and 0 bases at J, with 13 bases between the two ends. Germline V gives CDR1 SGHDT, CDR2 YYEEEE. The CDR3 sequence is 16 residues long. As DNA, the CDR3 is TGTGCCAGCAGCTCCCTGACTGGTTACTCTGGAAACACCATATATTTT. It translates to CASSSLTGYSGNTIYF. The full variable domain, completed using reference TRBV5-6 and TRBJ1-3, is DAGVTQSPTHLIKTRGQQVTLRCSPKSGHDTVSWYQQALGQGPQFIFQYYEEEERQRGNFPDRFSGHQFPNYSSELNVNALLLGDSALYLCASSSLTGYSGNTIYFGEGSWLTVV.

The CDR3 sequence is CASSPEGGGYTF. In DNA form, the CDR3 reads TGTGCCAGCAGCCCCGAAGGGGGTGGCTACACCTTC. This sequence joins TRBV6-5 and TRBJ1-2, with D possibly matching TRBD1 (6 bases). Germline V gene sequence: CDR1 MNHEY, CDR2 SVGAGI. V was shortened by 6 bases and J by 7 bases, with 12 bases between the two germline ends. The CDR3 loop spans 12 amino acids.

This clone came up once. V and J are TRBV2 and TRBJ1-2; TRBD1 matches at 8 bases. V was clipped by 8 bases and J by 4 bases; unmatched bases: 21. The CDR3 has 18 amino acids. Germline V lookup: CDR1 SNHLY, CDR2 FYNNEI. CDR3: CASPSPPGGMNGSYGYTF. The CDR3, as DNA: TGTGCCAGCCCAAGTCCCCCAGGGGGCATGAATGGTAGCTATGGCTACACCTTC.

The chain joins TRBV5-1 to TRBJ1-3; weak D call: TRBD1 (5 bases). The ends were cut back, 4 bases at V and 4 bases at J, with 15 bases in the middle. CDR3 size: 15 residues. The germline V gene encodes CDR1 SGHRS and CDR2 YFSETQ. The CDR3 nucleotides are TGCGCCAGCAGCACGCCGTCCGCAGGGGGAAACACCATATATTTT. This translates into CASSTPSAGGNTIYF.

DNA for the CDR3: TGTGCCACCAGCAGAAAACGGGGACTAGCGGATTACAATGAGCAGTTCTTC. It yields the protein CATSRKRGLADYNEQFF. The chain has TRBV15 and TRBJ2-1; 11 bases map to TRBD2. Germline CDR1 and CDR2: LNHNV and YYDKDF (reference sequence). V lost 2 bases to trimming and J lost 4 bases; unmatched junction nucleotides: 7. The CDR3 runs to 17 residues. The variable domain in full, completed from reference TRBV15 and TRBJ2-1, reads DAMVIQNPRYQVTQFGKPVTLSCSQTLNHNVMYWYQQKSSQAPKLLFHYYDKDFNNEADTPDNFQSRRPNTSFCFLDIRSPGLGDTAMYLCATSRKRGLADYNEQFFGPGTRLTVL.

This rearrangement joins TRBV10-2 to TRBJ2-1, with D uncertain. The CDR3 totals 14 residues. Germline V gene data show CDR1 as WSHSY and CDR2 as SAAADI. V was shortened by 7 bases and J by 0 bases, with 10 bases between the two germline ends. The CDR3 nucleotides read TGCGCCAGCACTACAAGGAGCTCCTACAATGAGCAGTTCTTC. As protein: CASTTRSSYNEQFF.

The chain is built from TRBV19 and TRBJ2-7, with 7 bases lining up with TRBD1. This CDR3 is 13 amino acids long. The V and J ends lost 2 bases and 6 bases, in that order; junction bases with no gene match: 4. In germline, CDR1 is LNHDA, CDR2 SQIVND (reference sequence). The CDR3 loop reads CASSIWTGGEQYF. CDR3 in DNA: TGTGCCAGTAGTATATGGACAGGAGGCGAGCAGTACTTC.

This sequence joins TRBV9 and TRBJ2-1, with 10 bases that match TRBD2. V dropped 0 bases and J dropped 2; count of bases not matched to a gene: 11. Germline V gives CDR1 SGDLS, CDR2 YYNGEE. This CDR3 spans 19 amino acids. The CDR3 is CASSVAGGGSGRAYNEQFF. CDR3 DNA: TGTGCCAGCAGCGTAGCGGGTGGAGGAAGCGGGAGGGCCTACAATGAGCAGTTCTTC.

This rearrangement joins TRBV4-2 to TRBJ2-4, with 8 bases lining up with TRBD1. This CDR3 contains 17 residues. Looked up from germline, CDR1 is LGHNA and CDR2 is YNFKEQ. V lost 2 bases and J lost 6; bases outside the gene matches: 12. The CDR3 sequence is CASSQTKGGQGGNIQYF. The CDR3 coding sequence is TGTGCCAGCAGCCAAACGAAGGGAGGACAGGGAGGAAACATTCAGTACTTC.

The rearrangement links TRBV14 to TRBJ1-3; maybe TRBD1 (6 bases). The germline CDR1 and CDR2 sequences are SGHDN and FVKESK. The V end lost 0 bases, the J end lost 0 bases, and 9 bases lay between the germline ends. CDR3 size: 16 residues. DNA for the CDR3: TGTGCCAGCAGCCAAGACAGGGGAAGCTCTGGAAACACCATATATTTT. This codes for CASSQDRGSSGNTIYF.

V is TRBV9 and J is TRBJ2-2; D not certain. Trimming stripped 4 bases from V and 2 bases from J, with 12 bases between. In germline, CDR1 is SGDLS, CDR2 YYNGEE. The CDR3 length is 15 residues. The CDR3 nucleotides are TGTGCCAGCAGCCCCCACAGATACAACACCGGGGAGCTGTTTTTT. It specifies CASSPHRYNTGELFF.

The chain employs TRBV9 and TRBJ2-1; TRBD2 aligns across 9 bases. Germline CDR1 reads SGDLS; CDR2 reads YYNGEE. This CDR3 is 15 amino acids long. Trimming removed 0 bases from V and 9 bases from J; junction bases left unmatched: 7. The DNA of the CDR3 is TGTGCCAGCAGCGTAGTCGGTAGCGGGGGTGTTGAGCAGTTCTTC. This sequence encodes CASSVVGSGGVEQFF. The variable domain in full, completed from reference TRBV9 and TRBJ2-1, reads DSGVTQTPKHLITATGQRVTLRCSPRSGDLSVYWYQQSLDQGLQFLIQYYNGEERAKGNILERFSAQQFPDLHSELNLSSLELGDSALYFCASSVVGSGGVEQFFGPGTRLTVL.